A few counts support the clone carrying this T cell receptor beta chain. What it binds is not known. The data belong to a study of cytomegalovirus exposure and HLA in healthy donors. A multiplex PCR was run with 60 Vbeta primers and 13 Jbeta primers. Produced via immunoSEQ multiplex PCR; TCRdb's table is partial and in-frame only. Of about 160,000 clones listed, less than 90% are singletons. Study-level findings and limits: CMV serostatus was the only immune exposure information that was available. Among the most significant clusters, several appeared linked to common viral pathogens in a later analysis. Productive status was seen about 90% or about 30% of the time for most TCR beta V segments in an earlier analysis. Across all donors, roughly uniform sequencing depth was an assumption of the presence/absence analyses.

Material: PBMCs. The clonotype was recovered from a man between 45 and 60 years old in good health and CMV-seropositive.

The CDR3 protein is CASSLTGTGIYEQYF. CDR3 sequence (DNA): TGTGCCAGCAGCTTAACCGGGACAGGGATCTACGAGCAGTACTTC. V and J are TRBV11-2 and TRBJ2-7; 9 bases fit TRBD1. CDR3 length: 15 amino acids. The V and J ends lost 2 bases and 3 bases, in that order; junction bases with no gene match: 5. CDR1 and CDR2 (germline): SGHAT, FQNNGV.